The 25 T cell receptor beta chains below were found in one sample sequenced in a study of cytomegalovirus exposure and HLA in healthy donors. 13 Jbeta primers and 60 Vbeta primers were used for the PCR. Data came from immunoSEQ multiplex PCR; TCRdb stores just in-frame clones and leaves some out. The sample includes some 100,000 clones, 79% seen only once; the top ten take about 3.6%. Sequenced material: PBMCs. Receptor source: a male donor in good health and CMV-seropositive.

This clone was counted a few times. This rearrangement joins TRBV15 to TRBJ2-2; 7 bases align to TRBD2. Losses at the gene ends were 5 bases for V and 4 bases for J; bases not matched to a gene: 7. The V gene's germline CDR1 is LNHNV and CDR2 YYDKDF (reference sequence). The CDR3 has 15 amino acids. This CDR3 reads CATSLTGEGTGELFF. The CDR3 DNA follows: TGTGCCACCAGCCTGACGGGGGAGGGCACCGGGGAGCTGTTTTTT.

This rearrangement joins TRBV30 to TRBJ1-4; maybe TRBD1 (6 bases). V dropped 5 bases and J dropped 12 bases, with 22 bases sitting between them. The CDR3 covers 14 residues. CDR1 is GTSNPN and CDR2 is SVGIG in the germline V gene (reference sequence). This chain's CDR3 is CAWGGRGPSGQLFF. The DNA for the CDR3 is TGTGCCTGGGGGGGCAGGGGCCCGTCGGGGCAACTGTTTTTT.

V gene TRBV19 combines with J gene TRBJ1-1; D unresolved. Trimming removed 1 base from V and 1 base from J, with 10 bases in between. Germline V gene sequence: CDR1 LNHDA, CDR2 SQIVND (reference sequence). The CDR3 extends over 15 amino acids. The CDR3 DNA reads as TGTGCCAGTAGTATAGGGCGCCCAGGGAACACTGAAGCTTTCTTT. This sequence encodes CASSIGRPGNTEAFF.

The rearrangement uses TRBV6-5 and TRBJ1-6; 9 bases fit TRBD1. The trim removed 6 bases at V and 9 bases at J, leaving 3 bases unmatched. The CDR3 is made up of 13 amino acids. CDR1 MNHEY and CDR2 SVGAGI come from the germline V gene. CDR3 DNA: TGTGCCAGCAGAAGGACAGGGGTTTCACCCCTCCACTTT. Its translation: CASRRTGVSPLHF.

This chain links TRBV5-6 with TRBJ2-7; 9 positions agree with TRBD1. Trimming at V came to 4 bases and at J to 6 bases, leaving 20 bases not matched to a gene. There are 18 residues in the CDR3. CDR1 and CDR2 (germline): SGHDT, YYEEEE. This CDR3 reads CASSTPQPPGQGGVEQYF. CDR3 nucleotide sequence: TGTGCCAGCAGCACCCCCCAACCGCCGGGACAGGGAGGTGTCGAGCAGTACTTC.

The genes are TRBV7-2 and TRBJ1-1, with 7 bases lining up with TRBD1. Germline values: CDR1 SGHTA, CDR2 FQGNSA. V trimming: 5 bases; J trimming: 0 bases; junction bases outside the gene matches: 6. The CDR3 runs 15 residues. CDR3 sequence reads: CASSLGTAMNTEAFF. The CDR3, as DNA: TGTGCCAGCAGCCTAGGGACAGCTATGAACACTGAAGCTTTCTTT.

The chain joins TRBV29-1 to TRBJ1-2; D is undetermined. Germline V gene data show CDR1 as SQVTM and CDR2 as ANQGSEA. CDR3 length equals 11 residues. Trimming took off 6 bases at V and 4 bases at J, with 9 bases between the two ends. The CDR3 region has the DNA TGCAGCGTCATTACACCCTATGGCTACACCTTC. This encodes CSVITPYGYTF.

This clone was seen a few times. The rearrangement uses TRBV29-1 and TRBJ1-1, with D unresolved. The V and J ends lost 3 bases and 11 bases respectively, with 7 bases between them. Germline V gives CDR1 SQVTM, CDR2 ANQGSEA. The CDR3 has 9 amino acids. Here the CDR3 DNA reads TGCAGCGTTGAGTATTCGGCTTTCTTT. This sequence encodes CSVEYSAFF.

This clone appeared a few times. The rearrangement uses TRBV2 and TRBJ1-3; 8 bases are shared with TRBD1. Germline loops: CDR1 SNHLY, CDR2 FYNNEI. The ends lost 7 bases at V and 0 bases at J; junction bases unmatched: 11. The CDR3 contains 17 residues. This chain's CDR3 is CASIKDREIRSGNTIYF. The CDR3 bases are TGTGCCAGCATAAAGGACAGGGAGATCCGCTCTGGAAACACCATATATTTT.

The J gene is TRBJ1-1, the V gene TRBV29-1; 8 bases are a match to TRBD1. V gave up 6 bases and J gave up 5 bases; unmatched junction bases: 14. The CDR3 is made up of 15 amino acids. CDR1 is SQVTM and CDR2 is ANQGSEA in the germline V gene. In DNA form, the CDR3 reads TGCAGCGTACAGCCCAGGGGGCGGGGGGGGACTGAAGCTTTCTTT. Translated: CSVQPRGRGGTEAFF.

The chain combines TRBV30 with TRBJ2-7; 11 bases align to TRBD1. The J segment lost 5 bases and the V segment lost 3 bases, leaving 9 bases of the junction unmatched. CDR1 is GTSNPN, CDR2 SVGIG, per germline (reference sequence). This CDR3 is built from 15 residues. The CDR3: CAWSLGTGGSDEQYF. The CDR3 DNA is TGTGCCTGGAGCCTCGGGACAGGGGGTTCTGACGAGCAGTACTTC.

This clone was detected once. The chain links TRBV19 to TRBJ1-1, with no clear D. Trimming removed 6 bases from V and 4 bases from J, with 12 bases in between. This CDR3 spans 13 amino acids. Germline V gene data show CDR1 as LNHDA and CDR2 as SQIVND (reference sequence). CDR3 DNA sequence: TGTGCCAGTAGGCGGGAAATTGGCACTGAAGCTTTCTTT. Translation: CASRREIGTEAFF.

The V and J genes are TRBV19 and TRBJ1-3; D uncertain. The CDR3 is 19 residues long. Trimming removed 1 base from V and 2 bases from J, with 21 bases in between. CDR1 and CDR2 (germline): LNHDA, SQIVND (reference sequence). For the CDR3, the DNA is TGTGCCAGTAGTATAGGAGGCCCTTTACTCGGCGCTGCTGGAAACACCATATATTTT. Translation: CASSIGGPLLGAAGNTIYF.

This chain joins TRBV4-1 and TRBJ2-5; a weak D match, TRBD2 (6 bases). The CDR3 totals 17 residues. V was pared by 4 bases and J by 5 bases, with 23 bases between. Germline V gene data show CDR1 as MGHRA and CDR2 as YSYEKL. The chain's CDR3 is CASSLIGPTSYAETQYF. Here the CDR3 DNA reads TGCGCCAGCAGCCTAATTGGGCCCACTAGCTACGCGGAGACCCAGTACTTC.

V is TRBV7-2 and J is TRBJ2-1; 11 positions agree with TRBD2. V dropped 0 bases and J dropped 8; count of bases not matched to a gene: 6. The CDR3 sequence is 16 residues long. The germline gives CDR1 SGHTA, CDR2 FQGNSA. The CDR3 bases are TGTGCCAGCAGCTTAGCTATGCTAGCGGGGGGAGATGAGCAGTTCTTC. Amino acids: CASSLAMLAGGDEQFF.

The chain uses TRBV2 and TRBJ2-2, with a weak D call TRBD1 (5 bases). The CDR3 is 15 amino acids. The V end lost 6 bases, the J end lost 2 bases, and 13 bases lay between the germline ends. Germline CDR1 is SNHLY and CDR2 is FYNNEI. The chain's CDR3 is CASSLRGDNTGELFF. The CDR3 DNA is TGTGCCAGCAGCCTTAGGGGCGACAACACCGGGGAGCTGTTTTTT.

This sequence joins TRBV29-1 and TRBJ1-5; D might be TRBD1 (5 bases). The CDR3 runs 13 residues. Per germline, CDR1 SQVTM and CDR2 ANQGSEA. V was trimmed by 1 base and J by 6 bases, leaving 10 bases between them. For the CDR3, the DNA is TGCAGCGTTGAAGTGGGGAGGGGTCAGCCCCAGCATTTT. Protein sequence: CSVEVGRGQPQHF.

This chain connects TRBV30 to TRBJ1-6; 8 positions match TRBD1. The J segment lost 10 bases and the V segment lost 2 bases, leaving 4 bases of the junction unmatched. The CDR3 length is 13 residues. CDR1 is GTSNPN and CDR2 is SVGIG in the germline V gene (reference sequence). The CDR3 loop reads CAWSITGGSPLHF. DNA of the CDR3: TGTGCCTGGAGTATAACAGGGGGATCACCCCTCCACTTT.

V and J are TRBV10-2 and TRBJ2-2; 9 bases fit TRBD2. Unmatched junction bases numbered 6, after V lost 6 bases and J lost 4 bases. The CDR3 sequence is 15 residues long. CDR1 WSHSY and CDR2 SAAADI come from the germline V gene. DNA of the CDR3: TGCGCCAGCAGCCGAGGACTAGCGAGCACCGGGGAGCTGTTTTTT. Its translation is CASSRGLASTGELFF.

The V and J genes are TRBV5-4 and TRBJ2-2; 10 bases are shared with TRBD2. The CDR3 spans 14 residues. V lost 4 bases, J lost 6 bases, and 3 bases stayed unmatched. Germline CDR1 SGHNT, CDR2 YYREEE (reference sequence). Here the CDR3 DNA reads TGTGCCAGCAGCCCGGGACTAGCGTCCGGGGAGCTGTTTTTT. Its translation: CASSPGLASGELFF.

This chain uses TRBV4-1 with TRBJ1-1; D gene ambiguous. Trimming took 7 bases from V and 2 from J, leaving 5 bases between them. There are 11 residues in the CDR3. Germline-derived CDR1 and CDR2 are MGHRA and YSYEKL. The CDR3 nucleotides read TGCGCCAGCACACAAAACACTGAAGCTTTCTTT. It is translated as CASTQNTEAFF.

V usage is TRBV5-4 and J usage is TRBJ2-3; TRBD1 might be the D (6 bases). In germline, CDR1 is SGHNT, CDR2 YYREEE (reference sequence). The CDR3 loop spans 14 amino acids. V was cut by 4 bases and J by 6 bases, with 15 bases left in between. The CDR3 coding sequence is TGTGCCAGCAGCCCCGAAAGTCAGGGGGATACGCAGTATTTT. Its translation: CASSPESQGDTQYF. Full variable domain (missing parts from reference TRBV5-4 and TRBJ2-3): ETGVTQSPTHLIKTRGQQVTLRCSSQSGHNTVSWYQQALGQGPQFIFQYYREEENGRGNFPPRFSGLQFPNYSSELNVNALELDDSALYLCASSPESQGDTQYFGPGTRLTVL.

The chain couples TRBV5-6 to TRBJ1-2, with 9 bases aligning to TRBD1. V gave up 0 bases and J gave up 5 bases; unmatched junction bases: 2. Germline loops: CDR1 SGHDT, CDR2 YYEEEE. The CDR3 runs to 14 residues. DNA for the CDR3: TGTGCCAGCAGCTTGGGACAGGGGGGTTATGGCTACACCTTC. Protein product: CASSLGQGGYGYTF.

The chain couples TRBV7-2 to TRBJ2-3; D remains unclear. This CDR3 is 12 amino acids long. From germline, CDR1 is SGHTA and CDR2 FQGNSA. V was clipped by 5 bases and J by 2 bases, with 5 bases between them. As DNA, the CDR3 is TGTGCCAGCAGCCCCTACACAGATACGCAGTATTTT. As protein: CASSPYTDTQYF.

The chain uses TRBV4-1 and TRBJ2-7, with TRBD1 matching 8 bases. Per germline, CDR1 MGHRA and CDR2 YSYEKL. This CDR3 is built from 14 residues. The ends lost 3 bases at V and 9 bases at J; junction bases unmatched: 10. The CDR3, as DNA: TGCGCCAGCAGCCAGGACGTACAGGGGGGTGGGCAGTACTTC. This gives the protein CASSQDVQGGGQYF.